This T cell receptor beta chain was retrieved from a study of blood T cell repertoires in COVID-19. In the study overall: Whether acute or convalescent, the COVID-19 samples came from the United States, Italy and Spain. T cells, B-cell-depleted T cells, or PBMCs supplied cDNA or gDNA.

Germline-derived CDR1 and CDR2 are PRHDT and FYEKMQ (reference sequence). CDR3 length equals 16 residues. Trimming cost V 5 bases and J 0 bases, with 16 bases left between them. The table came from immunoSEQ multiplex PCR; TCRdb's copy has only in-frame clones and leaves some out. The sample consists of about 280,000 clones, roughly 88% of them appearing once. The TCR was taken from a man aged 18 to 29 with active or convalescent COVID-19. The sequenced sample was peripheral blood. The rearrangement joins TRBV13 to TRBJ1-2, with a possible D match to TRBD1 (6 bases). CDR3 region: CASSLGARASNYGYTF. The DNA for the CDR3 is TGTGCCAGCAGCCTGGGGGCCAGAGCGTCTAACTATGGCTACACCTTC. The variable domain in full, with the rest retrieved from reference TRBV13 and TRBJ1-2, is AAGVIQSPRHLIKEKRETATLKCYPIPRHDTVYWYQQGPGQDPQFLISFYEKMQSDKGSIPDRFSAQQFSDYHSELNMSSLELGDSALYFCASSLGARASNYGYTFGSGTRLTVV.